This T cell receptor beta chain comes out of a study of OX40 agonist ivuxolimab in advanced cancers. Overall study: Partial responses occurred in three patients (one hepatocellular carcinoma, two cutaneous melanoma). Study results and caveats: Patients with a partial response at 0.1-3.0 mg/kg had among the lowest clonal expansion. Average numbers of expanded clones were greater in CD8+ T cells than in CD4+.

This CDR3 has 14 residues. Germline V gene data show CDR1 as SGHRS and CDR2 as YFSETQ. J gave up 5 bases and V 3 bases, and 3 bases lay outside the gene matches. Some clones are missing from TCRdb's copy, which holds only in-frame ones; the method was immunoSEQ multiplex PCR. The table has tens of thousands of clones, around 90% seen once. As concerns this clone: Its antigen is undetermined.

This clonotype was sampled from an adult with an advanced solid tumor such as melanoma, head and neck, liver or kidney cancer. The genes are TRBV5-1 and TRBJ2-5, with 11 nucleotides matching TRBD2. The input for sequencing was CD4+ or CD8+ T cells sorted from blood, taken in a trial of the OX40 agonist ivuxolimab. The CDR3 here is CASSSTSGVETQYF. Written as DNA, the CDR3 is TGCGCCAGCAGCTCGACTAGCGGGGTTGAGACCCAGTACTTC.